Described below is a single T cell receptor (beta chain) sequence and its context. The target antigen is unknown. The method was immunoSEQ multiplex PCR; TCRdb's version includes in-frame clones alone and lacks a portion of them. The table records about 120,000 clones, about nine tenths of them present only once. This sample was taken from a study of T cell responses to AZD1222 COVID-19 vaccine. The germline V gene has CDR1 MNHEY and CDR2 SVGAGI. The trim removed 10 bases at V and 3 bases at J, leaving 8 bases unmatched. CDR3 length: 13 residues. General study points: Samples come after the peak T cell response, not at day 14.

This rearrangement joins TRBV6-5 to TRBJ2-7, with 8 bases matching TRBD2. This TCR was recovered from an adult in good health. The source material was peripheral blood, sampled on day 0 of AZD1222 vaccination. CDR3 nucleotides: TGTGCCACCCGTCGGGGGGGAGGCTACGAGCAGTACTTC. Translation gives CATRRGGGYEQYF.